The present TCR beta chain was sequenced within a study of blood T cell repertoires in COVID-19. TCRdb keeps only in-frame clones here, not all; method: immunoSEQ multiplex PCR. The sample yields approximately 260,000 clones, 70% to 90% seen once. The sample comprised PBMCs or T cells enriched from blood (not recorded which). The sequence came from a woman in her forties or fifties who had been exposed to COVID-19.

CDR3 sequence reads: CASRGENTEAFF. CDR3 bases: TGTGCCAGCAGGGGCGAGAACACTGAAGCTTTCTTT. The chain combines TRBV12-3 or TRBV12-4 with TRBJ1-1; D not certain. The germline V and J ends were trimmed by 6 bases and 1 base, with 6 bases remaining between them. The CDR3 is 12 residues long.